The clone carrying this T cell receptor beta chain was counted ten times or more. Its antigen remains unknown. They built TCR cDNA with 5'RACE template switching, a step that put in a universal primer site and UMIs. From the 5' RACE reads, TCRdb called clonotypes with MiXCR, one entry per CDR3 protein. The profile shows about 140,000 distinct CDR3 sequences, approximately 6.6% of them singletons. There are 16 residues in the CDR3. Trimming removed 0 bases from V and 2 bases from J; junction bases left unmatched: 7. Per germline, CDR1 DFQATT and CDR2 SNEGSKA (reference sequence). The data belong to a study of T cells after yellow fever vaccination. General study findings and limits: The secondary T-cell response peaked on day 5, not day 15, but was weaker. Booster sampling recovered most clones from primary vaccination (96% CD4, just over 85% CD8).

V is TRBV20-1 and J is TRBJ2-1; 7 nucleotides align to TRBD1. The material sequenced was CD4+ T cells sorted from PBMCs, taken 10 days after the yellow fever booster vaccination. The receptor was derived from a young man who received the YFV17D yellow fever vaccine. CDR3 coding DNA: TGCAGTGCTAGAGATCCCAACAGGGGCCCCTACAATGAGCAGTTCTTC. Protein sequence: CSARDPNRGPYNEQFF.